Listed below are T cell receptor beta chains from one sample, sequenced in a study of blood T cell repertoires in COVID-19. Clones were read by immunoSEQ multiplex PCR, and TCRdb kept only the in-frame ones, dropping some. This table has around 100,000 clones, under 80% appearing once. Sequenced: peripheral blood. These TCRs come from a man between 65 and 80 years old with active or convalescent COVID-19. Both conserved end residues are trimmed from each CDR3. Fields, in order: V gene, J gene, CDR3 protein.

TRBV11-3,TRBJ2-7,ASSLVSRAIPYEQY
TRBV2,TRBJ2-3,ASSSVRDRATSTDTQY
TRBV3-1/TRBV3-2,TRBJ1-4,ASSQAGADEKLF
TRBV10-2,TRBJ2-7,ASRLAGVYEQY
TRBV4-1,TRBJ2-4,ASSPVTGRENIQY
TRBV7-2,TRBJ1-1,ASSLQDSYRTEAF
TRBV3-1/TRBV3-2,TRBJ1-2,ASSQIQGRNGYT
TRBV19,TRBJ1-4,ASKQGSFTSTNEKLF
TRBV6-5,TRBJ1-2,ASSYSQGYYGYT
TRBV24-1,TRBJ2-2,ATSDWASGRARTGELF
TRBV19,TRBJ2-6,ASSRTSGSGANVLT
TRBV5-4,TRBJ1-1,ASSLANRGSPEAF
TRBV7-9,TRBJ1-5,ASSFETGVKPQH
TRBV19,TRBJ2-7,ASSITGTPPGQQY
TRBV9,TRBJ2-3,ASSVTSGGAQAQY